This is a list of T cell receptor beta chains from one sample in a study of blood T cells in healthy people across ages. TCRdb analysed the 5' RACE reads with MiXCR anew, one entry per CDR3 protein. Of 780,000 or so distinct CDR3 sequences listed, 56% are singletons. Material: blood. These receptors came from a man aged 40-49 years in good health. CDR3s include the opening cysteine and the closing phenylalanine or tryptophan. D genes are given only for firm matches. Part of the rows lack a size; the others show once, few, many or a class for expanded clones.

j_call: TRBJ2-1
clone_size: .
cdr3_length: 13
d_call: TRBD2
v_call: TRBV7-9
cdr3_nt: TGTGCCAGCAGCACCGGGACTAGCGGGGAGCAGTTCTTC
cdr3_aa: CASSTGTSGEQFF

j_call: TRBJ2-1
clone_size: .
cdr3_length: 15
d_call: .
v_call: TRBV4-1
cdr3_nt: TGCGCCAGCAGCCAAGACTTTTCCGCCTACAATGAGCAGTTCTTC
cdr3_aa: CASSQDFSAYNEQFF

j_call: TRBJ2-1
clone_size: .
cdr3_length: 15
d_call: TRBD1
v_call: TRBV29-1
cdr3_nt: TGCAGCGTGACAGGGGGCGGCGGGTCGGGCAATGGGCAGTTCTTC
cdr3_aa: CSVTGGGGSGNGQFF

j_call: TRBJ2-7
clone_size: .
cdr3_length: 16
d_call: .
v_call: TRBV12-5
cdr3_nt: TGTGCTAGTGGTTTGGACCAGCCGACAGCCGCTTACGAGCAGTACTTC
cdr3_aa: CASGLDQPTAAYEQYF

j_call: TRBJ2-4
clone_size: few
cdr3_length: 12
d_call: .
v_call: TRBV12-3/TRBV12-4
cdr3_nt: TGTGCCAGCAGTTTATCAGATCGGGAGCAGTACTTC
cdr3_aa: CASSLSDREQYF

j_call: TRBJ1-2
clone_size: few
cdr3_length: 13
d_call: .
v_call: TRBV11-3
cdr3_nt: TGTGCCAGCAGCTTAGGACAGGACTATGGCTACACCTTC
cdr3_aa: CASSLGQDYGYTF

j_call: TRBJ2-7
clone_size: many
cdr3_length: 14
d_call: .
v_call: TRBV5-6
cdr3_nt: TGTGCCAGCAGCTTATTACAGCCCCCCTACGAGCAGTACTTC
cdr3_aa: CASSLLQPPYEQYF

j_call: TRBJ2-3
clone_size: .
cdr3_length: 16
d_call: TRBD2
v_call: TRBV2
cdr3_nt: TGTGCCAGCTCTAGACTAGCGGGGGGGAGCACAGATACGCAGTATTTT
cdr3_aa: CASSRLAGGSTDTQYF

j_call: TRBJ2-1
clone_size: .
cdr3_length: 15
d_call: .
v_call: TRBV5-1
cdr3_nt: TGCGCCAGCAGCTCACAGAGCCTGAATCACAATGAGCAGTTCTTC
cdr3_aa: CASSSQSLNHNEQFF

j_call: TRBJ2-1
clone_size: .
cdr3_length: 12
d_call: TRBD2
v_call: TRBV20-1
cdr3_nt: TGCAGTTATCAGCGGGAGGCTAATGAGCAGTTCTTC
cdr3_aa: CSYQREANEQFF

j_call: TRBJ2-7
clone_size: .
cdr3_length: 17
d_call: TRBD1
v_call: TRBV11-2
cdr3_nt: TGTGCCAGCAGCTTAGCTGGACAGGGGGTTATCTCCTACGAGCAGTACTTC
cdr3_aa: CASSLAGQGVISYEQYF

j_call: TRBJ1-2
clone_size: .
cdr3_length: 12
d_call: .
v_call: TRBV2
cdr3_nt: TGTGCCAGCAGCCAAAGGCCTGATGGCTACACCTTC
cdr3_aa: CASSQRPDGYTF

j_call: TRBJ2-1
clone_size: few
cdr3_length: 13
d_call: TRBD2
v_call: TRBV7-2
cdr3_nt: TGTGCCAGCAGCTTTCAGCGGGGCAATGAGCAGTTCTTC
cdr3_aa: CASSFQRGNEQFF

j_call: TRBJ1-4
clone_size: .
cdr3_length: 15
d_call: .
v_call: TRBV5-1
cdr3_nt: TGCGCCAGCAGCTTGGCTGGCAGACGGGATGAAAAACTGTTTTTT
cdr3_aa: CASSLAGRRDEKLFF

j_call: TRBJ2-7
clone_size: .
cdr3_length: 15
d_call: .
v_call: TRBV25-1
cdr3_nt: TGTGCCAGCAGTGAATTTTTGACACTCCCAAGCGAGCAGTACTTC
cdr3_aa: CASSEFLTLPSEQYF

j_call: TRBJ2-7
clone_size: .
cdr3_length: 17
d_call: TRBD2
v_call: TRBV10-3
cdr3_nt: TGTGCCACAGCTCCCGGGACTAGCGGGACAACATCCTACGAGCAGTACTTC
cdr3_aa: CATAPGTSGTTSYEQYF

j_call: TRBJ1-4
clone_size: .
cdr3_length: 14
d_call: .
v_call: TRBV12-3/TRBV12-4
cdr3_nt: TGTGCCAGCAGTTTTCGGGGCGGTAATGAAAAACTGTTTTTT
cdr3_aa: CASSFRGGNEKLFF

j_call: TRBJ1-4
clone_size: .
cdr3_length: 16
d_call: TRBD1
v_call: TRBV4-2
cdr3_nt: TGTGCCAGCAGCCAAGGCGGACAGGGTACTAATGAAAAACTGTTTTTT
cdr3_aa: CASSQGGQGTNEKLFF

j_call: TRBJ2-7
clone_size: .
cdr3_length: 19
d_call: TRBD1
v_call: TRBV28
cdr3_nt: TGTGCCAGCAGTTGTAACACCGGGACAGGTCCCTGTAGCTCCTACGAGCAGTACTTC
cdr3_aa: CASSCNTGTGPCSSYEQYF

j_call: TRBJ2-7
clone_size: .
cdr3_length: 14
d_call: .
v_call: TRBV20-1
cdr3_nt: TGCAGTGCTAGTGCTGGGTTGGGGGCTTACGAGCAGTACTTC
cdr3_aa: CSASAGLGAYEQYF

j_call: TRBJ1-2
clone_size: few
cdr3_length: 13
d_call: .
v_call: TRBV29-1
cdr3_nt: TGCAGCGTTGACGCAGGGGCTAACTATGGCTACACCTTC
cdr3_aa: CSVDAGANYGYTF

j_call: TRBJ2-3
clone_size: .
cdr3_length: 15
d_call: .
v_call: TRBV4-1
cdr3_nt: TGCGCCAGCAGCCTGGACGGAGCAATCTCAGATACGCAGTATTTT
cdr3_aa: CASSLDGAISDTQYF

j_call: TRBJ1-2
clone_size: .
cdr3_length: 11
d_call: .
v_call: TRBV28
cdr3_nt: TGTGCCAGCAGTTACTACTATGGCTACACCTTC
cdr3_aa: CASSYYYGYTF

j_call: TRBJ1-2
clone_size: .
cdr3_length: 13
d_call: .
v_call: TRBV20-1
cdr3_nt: TGCAGTGCTTATACCTTATCTATGGCTGGCTACACCTTC
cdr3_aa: CSAYTLSMAGYTF

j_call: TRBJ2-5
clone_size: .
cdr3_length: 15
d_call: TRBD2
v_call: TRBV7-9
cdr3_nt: TGTGCCAGCAGCCGTGGTGGCGGGGGGCAGGAGACCCAGTACTTC
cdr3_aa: CASSRGGGGQETQYF

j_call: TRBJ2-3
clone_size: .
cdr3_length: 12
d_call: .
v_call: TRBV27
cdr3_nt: TGTGCCAGCAGACCCGCGGGAGATACGCAGTATTTT
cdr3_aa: CASRPAGDTQYF

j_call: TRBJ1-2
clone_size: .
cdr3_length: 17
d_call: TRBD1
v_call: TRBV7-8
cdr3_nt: TGTGCCAGCAGCTTAACCGCCAGGGGGCTTTCAGGACGCGGCTACACCTTC
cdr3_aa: CASSLTARGLSGRGYTF

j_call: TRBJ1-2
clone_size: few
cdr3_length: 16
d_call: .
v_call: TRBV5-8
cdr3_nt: TGTGCCAGCACAAGATTTCACCTCCGGGACGGGTATGGCTACACCTTC
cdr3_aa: CASTRFHLRDGYGYTF

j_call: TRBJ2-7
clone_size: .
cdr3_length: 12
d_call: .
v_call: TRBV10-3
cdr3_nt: TGTGCCATCAGTGTAGGGTCCTACGAGCAGTACTTC
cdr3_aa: CAISVGSYEQYF

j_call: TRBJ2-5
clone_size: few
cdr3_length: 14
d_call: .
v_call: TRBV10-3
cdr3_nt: TGTGCCATCAGTGCGGGACTGGGGATGGAAGAGCAGTACTTC
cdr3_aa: CAISAGLGMEEQYF

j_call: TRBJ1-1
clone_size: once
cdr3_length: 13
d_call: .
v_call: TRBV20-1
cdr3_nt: TGCAGTGCTAGAGATCTACCCGGCACTGAAGCTTTCTTT
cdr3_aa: CSARDLPGTEAFF

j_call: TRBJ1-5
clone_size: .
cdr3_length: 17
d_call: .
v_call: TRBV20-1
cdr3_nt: TGCAGTGCTAGAGATCTAACCGCAAGACGGAGTACGCAGCCCCAGCATTTT
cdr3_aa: CSARDLTARRSTQPQHF

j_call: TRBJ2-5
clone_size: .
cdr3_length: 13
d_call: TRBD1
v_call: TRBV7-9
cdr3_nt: TGTGCCAGCGGTGACAGGGGGCGTGAGACCCAGTACTTC
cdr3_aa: CASGDRGRETQYF